The clone carrying this T cell receptor beta chain was seen repeatedly, ten times or more. The sequenced patients had an expansion of CD8+CD57+ cells seen by flow cytometry. This sample is part of a study of CD8+CD57+ T cells in acquired aplastic anemia. Trimming cost V 3 bases and J 7 bases, with 15 bases left between them. Per germline, CDR1 MNHNS and CDR2 SASEGT. The CDR3 loop spans 14 amino acids. Genomic DNA was employed as the template in profiling TCR beta VDJ and CDR3. MiXCR was run by TCRdb on the reads, yielding one entry per CDR3 protein. The data show 200,000 to 250,000 distinct CDR3 sequences, roughly 45% seen once.

The chain links TRBV6-1 to TRBJ1-2; D is ambiguous. Sequencing used sorted CD4+, CD8+, or CD8+CD57+ T cells (not recorded which) from PBMCs. This receptor was taken from a human donor with aplastic anemia. CDR3 in amino acids: CASSDGPLLGGYTF. The CDR3 DNA reads TGTGCCAGCAGTGATGGTCCGCTCCTGGGTGGCTACACCTTC.